This record covers a single T cell receptor (beta chain). Its antigen is not known. This entry belongs to a study of cytomegalovirus exposure and HLA in healthy donors. TCRdb's copy holds only in-frame clones and misses some; the assay was immunoSEQ multiplex PCR. The sample carries about 47,000 clones, more than 85% recorded once. Germline V gene data show CDR1 as SGHAT and CDR2 as FQNNGV. The CDR3 is made up of 17 amino acids. Trimming cost V 5 bases and J 2 bases; bases outside gene matches: 8. General study points: The authors enumerated around 150 TCR beta chains as linked to cytomegalovirus. For most TCR sequences rarity was the rule, although some public TCRs occurred in many donors. Subsequent analysis revealed that first-cohort TCR clusters tended to co-occur in the 120 validation repertoires.

V and J are TRBV11-2 and TRBJ2-3, with TRBD2 matching over 12 bases. The sample was PBMCs. This receptor was identified in a man younger than 35 in good health and CMV-seronegative. The CDR3 here is CASSLFTSGGTTDTQYF. The CDR3 DNA reads TGTGCCAGCAGCCTGTTCACTAGCGGGGGGACCACAGATACGCAGTATTTT.